The T cell receptor (beta chain) under discussion was sequenced for a study of blood T cell repertoires in COVID-19. Study summary: Acute-phase and convalescent COVID-19 samples originated in the United States, Italy and Spain. Nucleic acid was either cDNA or gDNA, and it came from T cells, B-cell-depleted T cells, or PBMCs.

Seattle's cohort entered during active infection and was followed longitudinally. The V and J ends lost 4 bases and 0 bases respectively, with 18 bases between them. The CDR3 has 17 amino acids. The germline V gene encodes CDR1 KGHSH and CDR2 LQKENI. Original analysis: Nucleated cell counts were estimated from reference gene primer amplification. Libraries were prepared by immunoSEQ multiplex PCR; TCRdb keeps only in-frame clonotypes and omits some of them. That table furnishes V, J and clone size, whereas the DNA furnished D and trimming. The sample records some 290,000 clones, roughly 90% being singletons.

The rearrangement links TRBV18 to TRBJ1-1, with D perhaps TRBD1 (6 bases). The clonotype was recovered from a woman in her 30s with COVID-19, enrolled during active disease. The sample comprised peripheral blood. This CDR3 reads CASSLFQQGSLNTEAFF. Written as DNA, the CDR3 is TGTGCCAGCTCACTTTTTCAACAGGGCTCCTTGAACACTGAAGCTTTCTTT. Together with reference TRBV18 and TRBJ1-1, the CDR3 gives the full variable domain: NAGVMQNPRHLVRRRGQEARLRCSPMKGHSHVYWYRQLPEEGLKFMVYLQKENIIDESGMPKERFSAEFPKEGPSILRIQQVVRGDSAAYFCASSLFQQGSLNTEAFFGQGTRLTVV.